The clone carrying this T cell receptor beta chain has ten or more counts. It was from roughly 21,000 to 960,000 sorted cells, with 10%, 30% or 50% RNA, that naive CD8 libraries came. CD8+CD4-CCR7+CD45RA+ sorting gave the naive CD8 T cells. From germline, CDR1 is LNHNV and CDR2 YYDKDF (reference sequence). The V end lost 0 bases, the J end lost 6 bases, and 11 bases lay between the germline ends. The CDR3 totals 14 residues. Bulk TCR libraries were made with methods that had been previously described and with listed TCR primers. TCRdb ran MiXCR on the PCR reads and lists one entry per CDR3 protein. The repertoire holds approximately 670,000 distinct CDR3 sequences, with about 20% as singletons. This sample is part of a study of molecular identifiers for immune sequencing clone quantification.

The clonotype originates from a human donor in good health. Some libraries in this study had Jurkat cell RNA spiked in. The chain couples TRBV15 to TRBJ1-2; no reliable D call. The sequenced sample consisted of naive CD8+ T cells from blood, with Jurkat cell RNA spiked in. The subset denotes: FACS-sorted CD8+CD4-CCR7+CD45RA+ naive T cells. CDR3 sequence reads: CATSRDWATHGYTF. CDR3 nucleotides: TGTGCCACCAGCAGAGATTGGGCAACCCATGGCTACACCTTC.